The T cell receptor beta chain under discussion was sequenced for a study of T-cell memory formation after mild COVID-19. It was 5'RACE with constant-segment primers that produced the TCR alpha and TCR beta cDNA libraries, which carried sample barcodes and UMIs. TCRdb re-analysed the 5' RACE reads in MiXCR, keeping a single row per CDR3 protein. Among roughly 200,000 distinct CDR3 sequences listed, around 16% were seen once. CDR1 is DFQATT, CDR2 SNEGSKA, per germline (reference sequence). The CDR3 has 14 amino acids. The V segment lost 4 bases and the J segment 2 bases; nucleotides outside the gene matches: 7. This clonotype has just a few counts. Its antigen is as yet unknown. Study-wide results and limits: Proof of SARS-CoV-2 specificity was absent for the second-wave clones that crested on day 37. Pre-infection memory contained some responding clones, which suggested that cross-reactive memory had joined. CD4+ contracting clones were found mainly in CM and EM, and CD8+ ones in EMRA.

The sequence derives from an adult woman who had mild COVID-19 (a few samples of this study predate the infection). Cell type and time point are not known. Material: PBMCs or a T cell subset sorted from them (not recorded which). V usage is TRBV20-1 and J usage is TRBJ1-2; 7 bases map to TRBD1. Here the CDR3 reads CSATRPGQNYGYTF. In DNA form, the CDR3 reads TGCAGTGCTACACGGCCGGGACAGAACTATGGCTACACCTTC.